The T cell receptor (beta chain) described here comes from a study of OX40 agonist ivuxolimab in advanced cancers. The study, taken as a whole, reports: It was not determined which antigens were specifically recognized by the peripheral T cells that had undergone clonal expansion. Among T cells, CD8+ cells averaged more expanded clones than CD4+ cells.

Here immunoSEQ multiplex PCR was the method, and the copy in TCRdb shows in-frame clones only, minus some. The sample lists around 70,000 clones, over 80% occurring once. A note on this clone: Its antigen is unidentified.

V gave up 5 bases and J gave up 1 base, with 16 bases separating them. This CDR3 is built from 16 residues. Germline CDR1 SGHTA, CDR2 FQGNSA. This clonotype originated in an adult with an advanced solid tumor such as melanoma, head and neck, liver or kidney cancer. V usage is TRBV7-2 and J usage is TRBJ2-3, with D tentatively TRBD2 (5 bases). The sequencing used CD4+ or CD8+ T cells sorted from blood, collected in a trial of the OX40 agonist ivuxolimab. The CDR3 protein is CASSKWTLLRTDTQYF. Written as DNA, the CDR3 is TGTGCCAGCAGCAAATGGACTCTTCTACGCACAGATACGCAGTATTTT. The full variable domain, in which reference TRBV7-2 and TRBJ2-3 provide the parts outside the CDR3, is GAGVSQSPSNKVTEKGKDVELRCDPISGHTALYWYRQSLGQGLEFLIYFQGNSAPDKSGLPSDRFSAERTGGSVSTLTIQRTQQEDSAVYLCASSKWTLLRTDTQYFGPGTRLTVL.